Given below is one TCR beta chain in context. This clone was recorded once. Its antigen remains undetermined. No base quality values were provided; no much bigger clone lies one nucleotide off. TCR CDR3 regions were amplified from genomic DNA by multiplex PCR using the deep immunoSEQ assay. Genomic DNA extracted from each cell subset was distributed evenly over all wells of several immunoSEQ 96-well plates, and each plate served as one replicate. For unsorted PBMC, 300 to 350 ng genomic DNA, equal to about 29,000 T cell genomes, was loaded into each replicate PCR. Genomic DNA from unsorted PBMC was sequenced over ten immunoSEQ deep assay plates. Purified libraries were quantified with a Qubit 3.0 fluorometer, sized on a Bioanalyzer 2100, and re-quantified with the KAPA Library Quantification kit. Every immunoSEQ 96-well plate was sequenced on a separate single-read 150-cycle Illumina NextSeq 550 flow cell. In the authors' own workflow: The immunoSEQ output contained only junctional sequences without quality scores, so filtering could not match that applied to full-length reads. Sequences were annotated with PyIR, a Python wrapper for IgBLAST v1.9, and V/J genes and CDR3 were assigned using IMGT germline references. Any read was removed if the V/J assignment was weak (E-value above 1e-6), the CDR3 was missing, or the read contained stop codons, out-of-frame junctions, or ambiguous translated residues. A V3J clonotype was defined by an identical inferred V gene, J gene, and CDR3 amino acid sequence. Percentage overlap between repertoires was calculated by dividing the number of shared unique clonotypes by the size of the smaller repertoire. Richness of each repertoire was evaluated using RTK rarefaction, the Chao1 estimator, and Recon v2.1 estimates of unobserved clonotypes. The immuneACCESS repertoire file appears here via TCRdb, limited to in-frame rearrangements. These files lack a portion of the clones; in checked studies, under half of the deficit traces to unresolved V genes, and the cause of the others is not known. Clone size and V and J calls were adopted from that table, with D and trimming inferred from the DNA. For this sample the table gives about 470,000 clones, of which 70% to 80% were detected only once. In total, the top ten clones hold approximately 13% of the sample.

The germline V gene (reference sequence) specifies SGHNT as CDR1 and YYREEE as CDR2. The CDR3 has 18 amino acids, counting the end cysteine and phenylalanine. The CDR3 DNA has 54 bases and is translated from base 1. The junction shows trimming of 6 bases on V and 0 bases on J, plus 19 bases between the germline ends. The entry originates in a study of shared clonotypes between healthy human individuals (dated by TCRdb to 2018 to 2020). Study-level background: A few men and two women, aged 18 to 49 years, made up the cohort. Different laboratories and diverse techniques were used to prepare libraries and sequence TCR repertoires, to increase sequencing depth and limit assay-specific biases. Per donor, leukapheresis produced somewhere between about 0.94 and 9 billion PBMCs. The study deeply sequenced blood TCR repertoires of five healthy adults to estimate repertoire size and the extent of clonotype sharing between individuals. The research as a whole found: Sampling was restricted to blood, and TCR repertoires in tissue are likely to differ from TCR repertoires in blood. Because the study included a small number of donors, the genetic and exposure-history diversity represented was limited. Pairwise subsampling indicated that sequencing depth was expected to affect the degree of clonotype sharing among donors.

The donors were healthy, HIV-negative adults with no recently reported acute infections or vaccinations. All donors were Caucasian adults living in Nashville, Tennessee, USA. For unsorted samples, approximately 81 million PBMCs were counted, and genomic DNA was extracted using the QIAamp DNA Blood Mini kit. Blood was collected by leukapheresis, and PBMCs were isolated by Ficoll-Histopaque density gradient centrifugation and then cryopreserved in liquid nitrogen vapor phase. The chain is assembled from TRBV5-4 and TRBJ2-6, with TRBD1 perhaps the D gene, on 5 matching bases. Sequencing was done on a sample of PBMCs. The origin of this receptor is a woman aged 40 to 49 in good health. Some clones in this sample may be carry-over from other donors' samples. The bases read TGTGCCAGCACCCCGGGTGGGGCAGGGCCCTCTGGGGCCAACGTCCTGACTTTC. This codes for CASTPGGAGPSGANVLTF.